A selection of T cell receptor beta chains follows, all from one sample in a study of cytomegalovirus exposure and HLA in healthy donors. Sequenced by immunoSEQ multiplex PCR; TCRdb stores in-frame clones only, minus some. The data contain about 270,000 clones, roughly two thirds of them singletons. The sample was PBMCs. The source is a female donor in good health and CMV-seronegative. The CDR3 runs from the conserved cysteine through the conserved F or W. The order of the fields is J gene, V gene, D gene, clone size, CDR3 DNA, CDR3 protein. D genes are given only for firm matches. Some rows mark clone size as missing; the rest say once, few, many or name a class of expanded clone.

TRBJ2-4	TRBV6-1	-	-	TGTGCCAGCAGTAGGGGGTGGGAAAACATTCAGTACTTC	CASSRGWENIQYF
TRBJ2-1	TRBV19	TRBD2	few	TGTGCCAGTAAGGGAACTAGCGCTAACAATGAGCAGTTCTTC	CASKGTSANNEQFF
TRBJ2-1	TRBV20-1	-	-	TGCAGTGCTCCTACAGGGTTGGAGCAGTTCTTC	CSAPTGLEQFF
TRBJ1-3	TRBV5-1	-	few	TGCGCCAGCAGCTTGGTTGCGGGGGCGCCCGGAAACACCATATATTTT	CASSLVAGAPGNTIYF
TRBJ1-5	TRBV19	TRBD1	-	TGTGCCAGTAGTATCGATTCCGGGACAGCCCTTAGCAATCAGCCCCAGCATTTT	CASSIDSGTALSNQPQHF
TRBJ2-1	TRBV25-1	-	-	TGTGCCAGCAGTGTCCGGGACTTGGCCTACAATGAGCAGTTCTTC	CASSVRDLAYNEQFF
TRBJ1-2	TRBV28	-	-	TGTGTCAGCAGTTCCGAGGGTGAGGGACATTATGGCTACACCTTC	CVSSSEGEGHYGYTF
TRBJ2-7	TRBV7-8	-	once	TGTGCCAGCAGCTTAATTGTCCGGGAGCAGTACTTC	CASSLIVREQYF
TRBJ2-2	TRBV9	-	-	TGTGCCAGCAGCGTAGCGGGGAGCGCCGGGGAGCTGTTTTTT	CASSVAGSAGELFF
TRBJ1-1	TRBV9	-	-	TGTGCCAGCAGCCCCGACAGGAGGCAAGCTTTCTTT	CASSPDRRQAFF
TRBJ1-4	TRBV28	-	once	TGTGCCAGCAGTCCACTCGGGACTGGGACCGTGGAACTGTTTTTT	CASSPLGTGTVELFF
TRBJ1-1	TRBV28	-	-	TGTGCCAGCAGTCGCCGGTCGGGGTTGAGAACTGAAGCTTTCTTT	CASSRRSGLRTEAFF
TRBJ2-7	TRBV5-1	-	once	TGCGCCAGCAGCGTTTCGAGGTCCTACGAGCAGTACTTC	CASSVSRSYEQYF
TRBJ2-7	TRBV27	TRBD2	few	TGTGCCAGCGGACTAAGAGCGGGAGGGCCTTACGAGCAGTACTTC	CASGLRAGGPYEQYF
TRBJ2-2	TRBV18	TRBD1	-	TGTGCCAGCTCCCCGGGACAGTCGAACACCGGGGAGCTGTTTTTT	CASSPGQSNTGELFF
TRBJ1-2	TRBV5-1	-	few	TGCGCCAGCAGCCCCGGGGGTCCCTATGGCTACACCTTC	CASSPGGPYGYTF
TRBJ2-3	TRBV28	-	-	TGTGCCAGCAGTTTCCTCGGACGGAGGGCCTACCCAGATACGCAGTATTTT	CASSFLGRRAYPDTQYF
TRBJ1-2	TRBV28	-	-	TGTGCCAGCAGTGGAAGGGAGTACTATGGCTACACCTTC	CASSGREYYGYTF
TRBJ2-7	TRBV30	TRBD1	few	TGTGCCTGGAGGGACAGGCACTACGAGCAGTACTTC	CAWRDRHYEQYF
TRBJ2-7	TRBV30	TRBD2	few	TGTGCCTGGAGTGCACTAGCGGGATATTTTTCCTACGAGCAGTACTTC	CAWSALAGYFSYEQYF
TRBJ2-2	TRBV6-6	-	-	TGTGCCAGCAGTCAGGACACCGGGGAGCTGTTTTTT	CASSQDTGELFF
TRBJ2-7	TRBV10-2	-	-	TGCGCCAGCACCTTTCTACAGGACTCCTACGAGCAGTACTTC	CASTFLQDSYEQYF
TRBJ2-7	TRBV6-5	TRBD2	-	TGTGCCAGCGGGCTAGCGGGAGCCTACGAGCAGTACTTC	CASGLAGAYEQYF
TRBJ2-1	TRBV27	TRBD2	-	TGTGCCAGCAGTCCCTCACTAGCGGGAGGGAAGGATGAGCAGTTCTTC	CASSPSLAGGKDEQFF
TRBJ1-1	TRBV27	-	few	TGTGCCAGCCACAAGGGGAGGGGTGGAATCTCTGAAGCTTTCTTT	CASHKGRGGISEAFF
TRBJ2-2	TRBV29-1	TRBD1	-	TGCAGCGTTGAAGGAAAGACAGGGGTTAACACCGGGGAGCTGTTTTTT	CSVEGKTGVNTGELFF
TRBJ1-2	TRBV2	-	-	TGTGCCAGCAGCCCGATGACAGGAACTCGCTATGGCTACACCTTC	CASSPMTGTRYGYTF
TRBJ1-5	TRBV19	-	-	TGTGCCAGTAGTCCCGCGATAGTTTTCAATCAGCCCCAGCATTTT	CASSPAIVFNQPQHF
TRBJ2-7	TRBV19	TRBD2	-	TGTGCCAGTAGTATTCGAAGCGGGAGTTCTCCCTACGAGCAGTACTTC	CASSIRSGSSPYEQYF
TRBJ1-1	TRBV11-3	-	-	TGTGCCAGCAGCTTAGGAGGCAGAGCGAACACTGAAGCTTTCTTT	CASSLGGRANTEAFF
TRBJ1-6	TRBV28	-	-	TGTGCCAGCAGCCCCCCAGGGATTTATTCACCCCTCCACTTT	CASSPPGIYSPLHF
TRBJ1-1	TRBV2	-	-	TGTGCCAGCAGTGGGAGTGAAGCTTTCTTT	CASSGSEAFF
TRBJ2-5	TRBV13	TRBD2	-	TGTGCCAGCAGCTTAAAAGCGGGAGGGCTGGAGACCCAGTACTTC	CASSLKAGGLETQYF